Following are 32 T cell receptor beta chains from one sample sequenced in a study of CD8 T cells in Susac syndrome. The RNA, roughly 0.45 to 1 ug, was put through reverse transcription using random hexamers. Using its own MiXCR run on the immunoSEQ multiplex PCR reads, TCRdb lists one record per CDR3 protein. The sample includes about 150,000 distinct CDR3 sequences, around 95% seen only once; the top ten take about 0.08%. Sequencing input: CD4+ T cells from PBMCs. These receptor sequences come from a human donor with Susac syndrome.

V usage is TRBV6-5 and J usage is TRBJ2-1, with 9 positions matching TRBD2. Germline CDR1 and CDR2: MNHEY and SVGAGI. The CDR3 length is 15 residues. The J segment lost 1 base and the V segment lost 5 bases, leaving 3 bases of the junction unmatched. CDR3: CASSRTSVSYNEQFF. As DNA, the CDR3 is TGTGCCAGCAGTCGGACTAGCGTATCCTACAATGAGCAGTTCTTC.

The J gene is TRBJ1-2, the V gene TRBV2; 9 bases agree with TRBD1. Germline V CDR1 and CDR2: SNHLY, FYNNEI. The ends lost 4 bases at V and 0 bases at J; junction bases unmatched: 3. This CDR3 region has 15 residues. The CDR3 reads CASSADRGSNYGYTF. The CDR3 coding sequence is TGTGCCAGCAGTGCGGACAGGGGATCTAACTATGGCTACACCTTC.

Here the CDR3 DNA reads TGTGCCAGCAGACAGGGAGGTTGGTACACTGAAGCTTTCTTT. Protein sequence: CASRQGGWYTEAFF. The chain has TRBV12-3 or TRBV12-4 and TRBJ1-1; D perhaps matches TRBD1 (6 bases). V dropped 6 bases and J dropped 3 bases, with 14 bases sitting between them. CDR3 length: 14 amino acids.

This clonotype has a single count. The chain uses TRBV9 and TRBJ2-5; 9 nucleotides line up with TRBD2. CDR3 length: 16 amino acids. Germline V gives CDR1 SGDLS, CDR2 YYNGEE. The V and J ends lost 0 bases and 5 bases, in that order; junction bases with no gene match: 8. The CDR3 region is CASSVGRTSARETQYF. Here the CDR3 DNA reads TGTGCCAGCAGCGTAGGACGGACTAGCGCTCGGGAGACCCAGTACTTC.

CDR3 sequence: CSGRGGYGYTF. The CDR3 DNA follows: TGCAGCGGTCGAGGGGGCTATGGCTACACCTTC. The chain has TRBV29-1 and TRBJ1-2; D is possibly TRBD1 (6 bases). This CDR3 has 11 amino acids. V was trimmed by 7 bases and J by 4 bases, leaving 10 bases between them. The germline V gene encodes CDR1 SQVTM and CDR2 ANQGSEA.

This chain links TRBV5-6 with TRBJ2-7, with D maybe TRBD1 (6 bases). This CDR3 contains 14 residues. Germline loops: CDR1 SGHDT, CDR2 YYEEEE. V lost 5 bases to trimming and J lost 2 bases, with 14 bases between them. The CDR3: CASRERGQTYEQYF. In nucleotides, the CDR3 is TGTGCCAGCAGGGAAAGAGGACAGACCTACGAGCAGTACTTC.

V and J are TRBV29-1 and TRBJ2-3, with TRBD1 matching over 10 bases. The germline V gene encodes CDR1 SQVTM and CDR2 ANQGSEA. This CDR3 has 14 residues. Losses at the gene ends were 6 bases for V and 5 bases for J; bases not matched to a gene: 8. The CDR3 DNA reads TGCAGCGTGCACGACAGGGGGCGTAGAGATACGCAGTATTTT. This translates into CSVHDRGRRDTQYF.

The J gene is TRBJ2-7, the V gene TRBV29-1, with a weak D call TRBD1 (7 bases). Trimming stripped 7 bases from V and 6 bases from J, with 16 bases between. The CDR3 length is 12 residues. CDR1 SQVTM and CDR2 ANQGSEA come from the germline V gene. CDR3 bases: TGCAGCGCTGGGATGCAGGGGGGCGAGCAGTACTTC. Encoded protein: CSAGMQGGEQYF.

The chain has TRBV12-3 or TRBV12-4 and TRBJ1-6; 7 bases line up with TRBD1. The CDR3 has 13 residues. The ends lost 6 bases at V and 7 bases at J; junction bases unmatched: 3. CDR3 coding DNA: TGTGCCAGCAGGAGACAGGGAAATTCACCCCTCCACTTT. Encoded protein: CASRRQGNSPLHF.

The CDR3 protein is CSGAGLTGKAQETQYF. In DNA form, the CDR3 reads TGCAGCGGCGCCGGACTGACAGGGAAGGCCCAAGAGACCCAGTACTTC. The chain recombines TRBV29-1 with TRBJ2-5; 7 bases line up with TRBD1. The CDR3 loop spans 16 amino acids. Per germline, CDR1 SQVTM and CDR2 ANQGSEA. V shed 7 bases, J shed 1 base, and the junction held 15 bases outside the gene matches.

The chain uses TRBV20-1 and TRBJ2-5; TRBD1 agrees at 10 bases. Germline loops: CDR1 DFQATT, CDR2 SNEGSKA (reference sequence). J lost 7 bases, V lost 3 bases, and 14 bases had no gene match. The CDR3 is made up of 16 amino acids. This CDR3 is CSASVTQGTGVGTQYF. In DNA form, the CDR3 reads TGCAGTGCTAGTGTCACCCAGGGGACAGGGGTTGGGACCCAGTACTTC.

The chain joins TRBV18 to TRBJ1-2; 7 bases are a match to TRBD1. Germline lookup yields CDR1 KGHSH and CDR2 LQKENI. This CDR3 comprises 14 residues. J lost 3 bases, V lost 6 bases, and 7 bases had no gene match. The CDR3 sequence is CASSPTGSDYGYTF. The DNA of the CDR3 is TGTGCCAGCTCGCCGACAGGGTCGGACTATGGCTACACCTTC.

The chain couples TRBV28 to TRBJ2-1; 11 nucleotides agree with TRBD1. Germline V gene sequence: CDR1 MDHEN, CDR2 SYDVKM. CDR3 length: 15 amino acids. V lost 5 bases and J lost 7; bases outside the gene matches: 7. CDR3 DNA: TGTGCCAGCAGTCCTACCGGGACAGGGGGGAATGAGCAGTTCTTC. This sequence encodes CASSPTGTGGNEQFF.

This clonotype has just one count. This chain connects TRBV5-1 to TRBJ2-7; D is perhaps TRBD1 or TRBD2 (5 bases each). The CDR3 has 16 residues. CDR1 is SGHRS, CDR2 YFSETQ, per germline. V was clipped by 4 bases and J by 0 bases, with 17 bases between them. The CDR3 nucleotides are TGCGCCAGCAGCCGAACCGGGGCCAGGATCTCCTACGAGCAGTACTTC. It encodes CASSRTGARISYEQYF.

The rearrangement links TRBV29-1 to TRBJ2-3; no reliable D call. CDR1 SQVTM and CDR2 ANQGSEA come from the germline V gene. The CDR3 consists of 11 residues. The germline V and J ends were trimmed by 1 base and 8 bases, with 7 bases remaining between them. CDR3 protein: CSVEVTRTQYF. CDR3 nucleotides: TGCAGCGTTGAAGTGACACGTACGCAGTATTTT.

In DNA, the CDR3 is TGTGCCAGCTCACTAGGGTACAGGAACACTGAAGCTTTCTTT. Translating it yields CASSLGYRNTEAFF. The chain links TRBV18 to TRBJ1-1; D remains ambiguous. The V end lost 4 bases, the J end lost 1 base, and 10 bases lay between the germline ends. The CDR3 has 14 amino acids. Germline CDR1 is KGHSH and CDR2 is LQKENI.

DNA for the CDR3: TGTGCCAGCACGGACGGACTAGCGCATGAGCAGTTCTTC. Protein: CASTDGLAHEQFF. The V gene is TRBV28, the J gene TRBJ2-1; 9 nucleotides align to TRBD2. Germline V gene data show CDR1 as MDHEN and CDR2 as SYDVKM. The CDR3 sequence is 13 residues long. With V trimmed by 7 bases and J by 8 bases, 6 bases remained unmatched.

This chain uses TRBV3-1 with TRBJ2-5; D unclear. This CDR3 has 13 residues. V was pared by 8 bases and J by 2 bases, with 12 bases between. CDR1 LGHDT and CDR2 YNNKEL come from the germline V gene (reference sequence). The DNA for the CDR3 is TGTGCCAGCGAACAGCGACAACAAGAGACCCAGTACTTC. Translating gives CASEQRQQETQYF.

The rearrangement links TRBV20-1 to TRBJ2-1; D may be TRBD1 (5 bases). Germline CDR1 and CDR2: DFQATT and SNEGSKA (reference sequence). CDR3 length: 14 residues. The V end lost 1 base, the J end lost 4 bases, and 11 bases lay between the germline ends. The CDR3 spells CSARGPDSYNEQFF. The CDR3 DNA is TGCAGTGCTAGAGGGCCCGACAGTTACAATGAGCAGTTCTTC.

The chain has TRBV10-3 and TRBJ2-7; tentative D call: TRBD1 (6 bases). Germline values: CDR1 ENHRY, CDR2 SYGVKD. Trimming left V 5 bases short and J 5 bases short, with 16 bases between. The CDR3 contains 14 residues. CDR3 in amino acids: CAISKPGQTHEQYF. Here the CDR3 DNA reads TGTGCCATCAGTAAGCCGGGACAAACACACGAGCAGTACTTC.

The chain links TRBV15 to TRBJ1-1; D may be TRBD1 (5 bases). With 1 base removed from V and 0 bases from J, the gap between germline ends came to 9 bases. This CDR3 contains 15 residues. From germline, CDR1 is LNHNV and CDR2 YYDKDF (reference sequence). CDR3 residues: CATSRGDSMNTEAFF. CDR3 in DNA: TGTGCCACCAGCAGAGGCGACAGCATGAACACTGAAGCTTTCTTT. The complete variable domain, with remaining parts taken from reference TRBV15 and TRBJ1-1, reads DAMVIQNPRYQVTQFGKPVTLSCSQTLNHNVMYWYQQKSSQAPKLLFHYYDKDFNNEADTPDNFQSRRPNTSFCFLDIRSPGLGDTAMYLCATSRGDSMNTEAFFGQGTRLTVV.

The genes are TRBV3-1 and TRBJ2-5, with D perhaps being TRBD1 or TRBD2 (5 bases each). The V end was cut by 5 bases, the J end by 5 bases, with 15 bases between. Germline CDR1 LGHDT, CDR2 YNNKEL (reference sequence). The CDR3 loop spans 14 amino acids. This CDR3 reads CASSSWGRGETQYF. CDR3 bases: TGTGCCAGCAGCTCCTGGGGGAGAGGGGAGACCCAGTACTTC.

The rearrangement links TRBV5-6 to TRBJ2-2; unclear D gene. The ends were cut back, 2 bases at V and 5 bases at J, with 7 bases in the middle. Germline loops: CDR1 SGHDT, CDR2 YYEEEE. This CDR3 has 13 residues. Written as DNA, the CDR3 is TGTGCCAGCAGCTTCGGTCAAACCGGGGAGCTGTTTTTT. This sequence encodes CASSFGQTGELFF. Full variable domain (remainder filled in from reference TRBV5-6 and TRBJ2-2): DAGVTQSPTHLIKTRGQQVTLRCSPKSGHDTVSWYQQALGQGPQFIFQYYEEEERQRGNFPDRFSGHQFPNYSSELNVNALLLGDSALYLCASSFGQTGELFFGEGSRLTVL.

The CDR3 DNA reads as TGTGCCAGTCTAGCGGGAGATTGGCATGAGCAGTTCTTC. Amino acid sequence: CASLAGDWHEQFF. The gene calls are TRBV7-9 and TRBJ2-1; 10 nucleotides align to TRBD2. The J segment lost 8 bases and the V segment lost 9 bases, leaving 7 bases of the junction unmatched. CDR1 is SEHNR and CDR2 is FQNEAQ in the germline V gene (reference sequence). The CDR3 extends over 13 amino acids.

The chain carries TRBV9 and TRBJ2-7, with 7 bases matching TRBD1. The CDR3 is 15 amino acids. Germline V gene data show CDR1 as SGDLS and CDR2 as YYNGEE. Trimming cost V 0 bases and J 3 bases; bases outside gene matches: 6. CDR3 region: CASSVGQGSIYEQYF. As DNA, the CDR3 is TGTGCCAGCAGCGTAGGACAGGGAAGCATCTACGAGCAGTACTTC.

The chain carries TRBV20-1 and TRBJ1-1; D remains unclear. Per germline, CDR1 DFQATT and CDR2 SNEGSKA (reference sequence). This CDR3 spans 13 amino acids. V lost 4 bases and J lost 1, with 10 bases in between. Here the CDR3 DNA reads TGCAGTGCTAAGACGGGAGGGAACACTGAAGCTTTCTTT. It translates to CSAKTGGNTEAFF.

The chain is built from TRBV20-1 and TRBJ2-1; D tentatively reads TRBD1 or TRBD2 (5 bases each). From germline, CDR1 is DFQATT and CDR2 SNEGSKA (reference sequence). Trimming removed 6 bases at V and 5 bases at J, with 17 bases between. This CDR3 is built from 14 residues. Here the CDR3 reads CSAAPEGRNNEQFF. CDR3 coding DNA: TGCAGTGCCGCACCCGAGGGACGCAACAATGAGCAGTTCTTC.

V and J are TRBV12-3 or TRBV12-4 and TRBJ2-7; D unresolved. The CDR3 is made up of 13 amino acids. Trimming took 5 bases from V and 1 from J, leaving 9 bases between them. Here the CDR3 DNA reads TGTGCCAGCAGTCTCGACCCGTCCTACGAGCAGTACTTC. Amino acids: CASSLDPSYEQYF.

CDR3 loop: CASSRGQGPFNQPQHF. CDR3 in DNA: TGTGCCAGCAGCCGAGGACAGGGACCTTTCAATCAGCCCCAGCATTTT. The rearrangement uses TRBV12-3 or TRBV12-4 and TRBJ1-5; the match to TRBD1 covers 8 bases. Trimming at V came to 6 bases and at J to 3 bases, leaving 10 bases not matched to a gene. The CDR3 totals 16 residues.

The CDR3: CSARATGTSGLYEQYF. CDR3 DNA sequence: TGCAGTGCTAGGGCTACCGGGACTAGCGGACTGTACGAGCAGTACTTC. The chain combines TRBV20-1 with TRBJ2-7; 11 nucleotides agree with TRBD2. CDR1 and CDR2 from the germline V gene are DFQATT and SNEGSKA (reference sequence). The V and J ends lost 3 bases and 4 bases, in that order; junction bases with no gene match: 11. The CDR3 runs to 16 residues.

The rearrangement uses TRBV20-1 and TRBJ1-4; D not resolved. CDR1 DFQATT and CDR2 SNEGSKA come from the germline V gene (reference sequence). This CDR3 is built from 12 residues. The ends were cut back, 6 bases at V and 2 bases at J, with 7 bases in the middle. In nucleotides, the CDR3 is TGCAGTGCCCGTGGGACTAATGAAAAACTGTTTTTT. Its protein is CSARGTNEKLFF.

The chain recombines TRBV14 with TRBJ2-1, with 10 positions matching TRBD1. Germline loops: CDR1 SGHDN, CDR2 FVKESK. This CDR3 has 15 amino acids. V shed 4 bases, J shed 7 bases, and the junction held 7 bases outside the gene matches. The CDR3 DNA reads TGTGCCAGCAGCCTTCCCGGGACAGGGGTGAATGAGCAGTTCTTC. This sequence encodes CASSLPGTGVNEQFF.